These 14 T cell receptor beta chains originate from one sample sequenced in a study of blood T cell repertoires in COVID-19. The table came from immunoSEQ multiplex PCR; TCRdb's copy has only in-frame clones and leaves some out. Of hundreds of thousands of clones listed, about nine tenths are singletons. The specimen sequenced was PBMCs or T cells enriched from blood (not recorded which). These receptors were collected from a young man who had recovered from COVID-19.

The chain couples TRBV6-5 to TRBJ2-7; the D gene is possibly TRBD2 (6 bases). The germline gives CDR1 MNHEY, CDR2 SVGAGI. This CDR3 comprises 13 residues. V lost 2 bases and J lost 2, with 7 bases in between. The CDR3 sequence: CASSYLAPYEQYF. CDR3 nucleotide sequence: TGTGCCAGCAGTTACCTAGCGCCCTACGAGCAGTACTTC.

CDR3: CASSFRGGEETQYF. The CDR3 region has the DNA TGTGCCAGCAGCTTTCGGGGGGGGGAAGAGACCCAGTACTTC. The chain couples TRBV5-4 to TRBJ2-5; 8 nucleotides agree with TRBD2. The CDR3 extends over 14 amino acids. V gave up 2 bases and J gave up 3 bases; unmatched junction bases: 3. The germline gives CDR1 SGHNT, CDR2 YYREEE (reference sequence).

The CDR3 nucleotides read TGTGCCAGTAGTATCAAGCGGGACGAAATCCACGAGCAGTACTTC. It yields the protein CASSIKRDEIHEQYF. The gene calls are TRBV19 and TRBJ2-7, with 7 bases that match TRBD2. The germline V gene has CDR1 LNHDA and CDR2 SQIVND (reference sequence). V was pared by 3 bases and J by 5 bases, with 10 bases of the junction left unmatched. The CDR3 spans 15 residues. The full variable domain, in which reference TRBV19 and TRBJ2-7 provide the parts outside the CDR3, is DGGITQSPKYLFRKEGQNVTLSCEQNLNHDAMYWYRQDPGQGLRLIYYSQIVNDFQKGDIAEGYSVSREKKESFPLTVTSAQKNPTAFYLCASSIKRDEIHEQYFGPGTRLTVT.

The V and J genes are TRBV30 and TRBJ2-7; 7 bases line up with TRBD2. CDR1 GTSNPN and CDR2 SVGIG come from the germline V gene (reference sequence). Trimming at V came to 1 base and at J to 3 bases, leaving 6 bases not matched to a gene. This CDR3 is 14 amino acids long. CDR3 bases: TGTGCCTGGAGTGGATCTAGCGGTCTCTACGAGCAGTACTTC. Amino acid sequence: CAWSGSSGLYEQYF.

The chain has TRBV6-5 and TRBJ2-3; TRBD1 aligns across 8 bases. The germline V gene encodes CDR1 MNHEY and CDR2 SVGAGI. Losses at the gene ends were 0 bases for V and 3 bases for J; bases not matched to a gene: 5. This CDR3 region has 16 residues. The CDR3 region has the DNA TGTGCCAGCAGTTACTCCAGGACAGGGAGGACAGATACGCAGTATTTT. The encoded protein is CASSYSRTGRTDTQYF.

This clone has just a few counts. The chain couples TRBV7-6 to TRBJ1-2; D not certain. In germline, CDR1 is SGHVS, CDR2 FNYEAQ. This CDR3 is built from 13 residues. Trimming shortened V by 5 bases and J by 8 bases, and 15 bases separated the two germline ends. The CDR3 region has the DNA TGTGCCAGCAGCGAAGGTTCGACGGGGGGCTACACCTTC. It translates to CASSEGSTGGYTF.

V gene TRBV5-1 combines with J gene TRBJ1-1; D unclear. Trimming stripped 6 bases from V and 3 bases from J, with 9 bases between. This CDR3 has 12 amino acids. Germline V gene lookup returns CDR1 SGHRS and CDR2 YFSETQ. The CDR3 here is CASKLGDTEAFF. The CDR3 bases are TGCGCCAGCAAACTCGGGGACACTGAAGCTTTCTTT.

This chain connects TRBV2 to TRBJ2-7; no reliable D call. This CDR3 comprises 14 residues. The V gene's germline CDR1 is SNHLY and CDR2 FYNNEI. The V gene lost 3 bases and the J gene lost 1 base, with 10 bases spanning the gap. The CDR3 region has the DNA TGTGCCAGCAGTGACACGCGGCTTTCCTACGAGCAGTACTTC. Amino acid sequence: CASSDTRLSYEQYF.

The CDR3 sequence: CASSQDRAYQETQYF. The CDR3 nucleotides are TGTGCCAGCAGTCAAGACAGGGCGTACCAAGAGACCCAGTACTTC. This sequence joins TRBV6-2 or TRBV6-3 and TRBJ2-5; 7 positions match TRBD1. The ends lost 5 bases at V and 0 bases at J; junction bases unmatched: 6. CDR3 length: 15 residues. Germline CDR1 reads MNHEY; CDR2 reads SVGEGT.

The chain joins TRBV6-6 to TRBJ2-5; the match to TRBD2 covers 7 bases. The germline V gene encodes CDR1 MNHNY and CDR2 SVGAGI (reference sequence). This CDR3 contains 16 residues. The V and J ends lost 2 bases and 0 bases, in that order; junction bases with no gene match: 6. The chain's CDR3 is CASSYGGAGHQETQYF. The CDR3 DNA is TGTGCCAGCAGTTACGGGGGAGCGGGACACCAAGAGACCCAGTACTTC.

The rearrangement joins TRBV5-1 to TRBJ2-3; D possibly corresponds to TRBD1 (6 bases). Germline CDR1 and CDR2: SGHRS and YFSETQ. Trimming took 0 bases from V and 3 from J, leaving 8 bases between them. The CDR3 contains 14 residues. The CDR3 DNA is TGCGCCAGCAGCTTGGGCAGGGGTACAGATACGCAGTATTTT. It is translated as CASSLGRGTDTQYF.

This sequence joins TRBV4-1 and TRBJ2-1, with 10 bases aligning to TRBD1. The CDR3 is made up of 17 amino acids. CDR1 MGHRA and CDR2 YSYEKL come from the germline V gene. With 0 bases clipped from V and 3 bases from J, the junction kept 5 bases outside the gene matches. The CDR3 DNA sequence: TGCGCCAGCAGCCAAGAGCGACAGGGGGCCCTCTACAATGAGCAGTTCTTC. This sequence encodes CASSQERQGALYNEQFF.

The genes are TRBV14 and TRBJ1-1; possibly TRBD1 for D (5 bases). The germline V gene has CDR1 SGHDN and CDR2 FVKESK. CDR3 length: 15 residues. V lost 6 bases and J lost 0, with 14 bases in between. The CDR3 nucleotides are TGTGCCAGCAGTGCCAGACCAGGGATGAACACTGAAGCTTTCTTT. Amino acids: CASSARPGMNTEAFF.

The chain has TRBV5-1 and TRBJ1-6; 8 positions match TRBD1. The CDR3 contains 15 residues. V lost 4 bases, J lost 4 bases, and 4 bases stayed unmatched. Germline loops: CDR1 SGHRS, CDR2 YFSETQ. The CDR3 DNA is TGCGCCAGCAGCACGGACAGGGCGTATAATTCACCCCTCCACTTT. Translation gives CASSTDRAYNSPLHF.